This T cell receptor (beta chain) was obtained from a study of blood T cell repertoires in COVID-19. Overall study context: Samples of COVID-19 (acute and convalescent) were obtained from the United States, Italy and Spain. T cells, B-cell-depleted T cells, or PBMCs supplied cDNA or gDNA.

Original data processing: Amplified reference gene primers provided the basis for estimating nucleated cell counts. Method: immunoSEQ multiplex PCR; TCRdb's copy keeps in-frame clones and lacks some. V, J and clone size are taken as reported in that table, and D and trimming were inferred from the DNA itself. The table records about 63,000 clones, 80% to 90% of them present only once. The CDR3 is 14 residues long. Looked up from germline, CDR1 is MNHEY and CDR2 is SVGAGI. V lost 4 bases, J lost 5 bases, and 9 bases lay in between. This TCR was sampled from a human donor in a cohort sampled during active COVID-19. V usage is TRBV6-5 and J usage is TRBJ1-6; no reliable D call. The sequenced sample was peripheral blood. The CDR3: CASSFDDNNSPLHF. CDR3 coding DNA: TGTGCCAGCAGTTTCGACGACAATAATTCACCCCTCCACTTT.